This T cell receptor beta chain was obtained from a study of blood T cells in healthy people across ages. Study-level information: The capture of about one barcoded beta molecule per two T cells was achieved by template switching.

Study-wide results and caveats: Changes in expanded clonotypes were possibly confounded, as the CMV status of donors was unknown.

The germline CDR1 and CDR2 sequences are SGDLS and YYNGEE. After removal of 3 bases from V and 4 bases from J, the junction contained 6 bases not matched to a gene. This CDR3 has 14 residues. All donors came from Russia, were Caucasian and healthy, and spanned ages roughly 6 to 95. Details on this clonotype: Antigen specificity is unknown.

Next came a second PCR, run for about 6 to 11 cycles, which used a sample-barcoded 5' primer along with a J-beta primer mix. A template-switch adaptor with 12 random nucleotides tagged each cDNA molecule. MiXCR, run by TCRdb on the 5' RACE reads, gives a single entry per CDR3 protein. The sample consists of roughly 1.7 million distinct CDR3 sequences, about 31% of them appearing once. The sequence was obtained from a woman in her twenties or thirties in good health. Sequenced input: blood. This chain links TRBV9 with TRBJ2-5; 7 nucleotides agree with TRBD2. The chain's CDR3 is CASSERLASETQYF. CDR3 bases: TGTGCCAGCAGCGAAAGACTAGCCTCAGAGACCCAGTACTTC.